This T cell receptor beta chain came from a study of T cells in Graves' hyperthyroidism and ophthalmopathy. In its sample, this clonotype was seen many times. Regions amplified from RNA transcripts were the TCR beta CDR3 regions. HTBI primers drove first-round RT-PCR of the TCR CDR3. Each CDR3 protein gets one entry after TCRdb re-called the multiplex PCR reads with MiXCR. The repertoire consists of approximately 600,000 distinct CDR3 sequences, with approximately 14% occurring once and the leading ten covering 4.3%. The CDR3 consists of 13 residues. V lost 1 base to trimming and J lost 6 bases, with 13 bases between them. The germline V gene encodes CDR1 DFQATT and CDR2 SNEGSKA (reference sequence).

This TCR derives from a woman aged 40-49 years with Graves' ophthalmopathy. Material for sequencing was blood. V is TRBV20-1 and J is TRBJ2-7; D ambiguous. The CDR3 DNA sequence: TGCAGTGCTAGAGGACCCCTTCCCCCCGAGCAGTACTTC. Translating it yields CSARGPLPPEQYF.